Included here is one T cell receptor (beta chain) sequence, with context. The sample is drawn from a study of radiotherapy plus CTLA-4 blockade in lung cancer. Assay used: immunoSEQ multiplex PCR; TCRdb lists only in-frame clones, some missing. The repertoire holds nearly 110,000 clones, 70% to 90% seen once, with less than 2.5% in the top ten. CDR1 and CDR2 (germline): LNHNV, YYDKDF (reference sequence). The CDR3 contains 14 residues. Trimming took off 0 bases at V and 6 bases at J, with 10 bases between the two ends. The chain recombines TRBV15 with TRBJ2-3; D not certain. The sample consisted of peripheral blood, taken from a patient treated with radiotherapy plus ipilimumab. This sequence was found in a human donor with non-small cell lung cancer that progressed on radiotherapy plus ipilimumab. Some clones in this sample may be carry-over from other donors' samples. CDR3 in DNA: TGTGCCACCAGCAGAGATCTCGAGTCGGATACGCAGTATTTT. This codes for CATSRDLESDTQYF.